This T cell receptor (beta chain) was identified in a study of shared clonotypes between healthy human individuals. Libraries were prepared by immunoSEQ multiplex PCR; TCRdb keeps only in-frame clonotypes and omits some of them. This sample carries around 2.5 million clones, 80% to 95% of them seen once, and the ten largest clones take 0.36%. From germline, CDR1 is SNHLY and CDR2 FYNNEI. Deletions cut 8 bases from V and 1 base from J, with 18 bases between. This CDR3 region has 15 residues. The specimen was naive CD4+ T cells from PBMCs. Stated subset: CD45RA+ positively selected. The receptor comes from a man aged 18 to 30 in good health. Some clones in this sample may be carry-over from other donors' samples. The chain links TRBV2 to TRBJ2-7, with D tentatively TRBD1 or TRBD2 (5 bases each). In DNA, the CDR3 is TGTGCCAGCCAACGGGGCAGGACACGATCCTACGAGCAGTACTTC. Translating gives CASQRGRTRSYEQYF.